The sequence of this T cell receptor (beta chain) was determined in a study of metastatic and nonmetastatic thyroid tumors. Study overall: Across blood and tumor or nodule tissue, repertoires from malignant and benign thyroid patients were compared with one another.

Study-wide points: Versus benign nodules, malignant thyroid tumors reportedly had significantly higher TCR beta diversity, in blood and tumor.

This clone was counted ten times or more. Its antigen is not known. Under the authors' procedure: CDR3 differences across clinicopathological groups were used to build a distant-metastasis classifier for papillary thyroid cancer. With MiXCR, TCRdb called clones anew from the PCR reads. TCRdb assigned the V and J calls; the authors' analysis was not used. Of 25,000 to 30,000 clones in the sample, approximately 17% were seen once. All patients were untreated before thyroid surgery. Material for sequencing was blood. The sequence came from a male donor with papillary thyroid cancer or a benign thyroid nodule (not recorded which). Some clones in this sample may be carry-over from other donors' samples.

CDR3 coding DNA: TGTGCCAGCAGCTTAAGGCTTCAAGAGACCCAGTACTTC. It yields the protein CASSLRLQETQYF. The chain combines TRBV11-2 with TRBJ2-5; D gene ambiguous. Deletions cut 2 bases from V and 2 bases from J, with 6 bases between. Germline V gene data show CDR1 as SGHAT and CDR2 as FQNNGV. The CDR3 extends over 13 amino acids.